This T cell receptor (beta chain) emerged from a study of cytomegalovirus exposure and HLA in healthy donors. Notes on the study in general: Exclusion applied to some V segments, including TRBV6-2 and TRBV6-3, as they were indistinguishable.

Germline V CDR1 and CDR2: SGHTA, FQGNSA. This CDR3 spans 14 amino acids. V was cut by 2 bases and J by 2 bases, with 9 bases left in between. The PCR was carried out with 60 Vbeta primers and 13 Jbeta primers. The assay was immunoSEQ multiplex PCR, and TCRdb's table has in-frame clones only and misses some. Of about 200,000 clones in the sample, under 90% were seen once. As concerns this clone: Its antigen is as yet unknown.

The gene calls are TRBV7-2 and TRBJ1-2; no reliable D call. The origin of this receptor is a boy between 2 and 15 years old in good health and CMV-seronegative. Sequences were obtained from PBMCs. The CDR3 sequence: CASSLNEINYGYTF. The CDR3 DNA sequence: TGTGCCAGCAGCTTAAACGAGATAAACTATGGCTACACCTTC.